The entry below gives a single T cell receptor (beta chain) sequence along with its context. Antigen: not known. The sample comes from a study of PD-1 blockade in classical Hodgkin lymphoma. Regarding the study as a whole: When set against healthy donors, newly diagnosed patients were reported to show lower baseline TCR diversity. Differences between repertoires have undefined causes, possibly disease activity or prior therapy.

The CDR3 sequence is 15 residues long. Trimming stripped 2 bases from V and 4 bases from J, with 14 bases between. CDR1 and CDR2 from the germline V gene are SGHNT and YYREEE (reference sequence). Noted time point: newly diagnosed, previously untreated cHL patient sample. Newly diagnosed, untreated classical Hodgkin lymphoma PBMCs served as comparison. Sequenced by immunoSEQ multiplex PCR; TCRdb stores in-frame clones only, minus some. Among roughly 77,000 clones listed, 85% to 95% were seen once. The rearrangement joins TRBV5-4 to TRBJ2-3; D possibly matches TRBD1 or TRBD2 (5 bases each). This receptor was identified in a human donor with classical Hodgkin lymphoma. The sample was peripheral blood mononuclear cells (PBMCs). In nucleotides, the CDR3 is TGTGCCAGCAGCTTTCTCCATAGGGGAGCAGATACGCAGTATTTT. Protein: CASSFLHRGADTQYF.